This entry concerns a single T cell receptor (beta chain). The data were taken from a study of blood T cell repertoires in COVID-19. Per the original data handling: Reference gene primer amplification gave estimated nucleated cell counts. TCRdb's copy holds only in-frame clones and misses some; the assay was immunoSEQ multiplex PCR. That table gives V, J and clone size, and the DNA gave D and trimming. The sample carries under 300,000 clones, 84% recorded once. The V gene's germline CDR1 is LGHDT and CDR2 YNNKEL (reference sequence). The length of the CDR3 is 14 residues. The germline V and J ends were trimmed by 5 bases and 5 bases, with 15 bases remaining between them.

This chain links TRBV3-1 (or the pseudogene TRBV3-2) with TRBJ1-1, with D possibly being TRBD1 (5 bases). The clonotype originates from a woman aged 40 to 50 who had recovered from COVID-19. The sample taken for sequencing was peripheral blood. The CDR3 nucleotides are TGTGCCAGCAGCTTGAGGACAATGGGAACTGAAGCTTTCTTT. This encodes CASSLRTMGTEAFF.